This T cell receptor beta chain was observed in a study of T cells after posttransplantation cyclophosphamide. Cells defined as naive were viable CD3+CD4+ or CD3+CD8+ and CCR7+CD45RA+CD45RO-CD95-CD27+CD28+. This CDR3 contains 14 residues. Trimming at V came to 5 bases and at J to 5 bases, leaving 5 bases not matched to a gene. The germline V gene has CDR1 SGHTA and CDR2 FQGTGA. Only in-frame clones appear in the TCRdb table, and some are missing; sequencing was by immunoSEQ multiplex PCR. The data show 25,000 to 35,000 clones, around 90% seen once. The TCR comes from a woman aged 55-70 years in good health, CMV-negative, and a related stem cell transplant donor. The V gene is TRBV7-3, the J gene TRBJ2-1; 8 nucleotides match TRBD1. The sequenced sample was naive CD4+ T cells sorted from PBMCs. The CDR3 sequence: CASSPRTGHNEQFF. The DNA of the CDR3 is TGTGCCAGCAGCCCTAGGACAGGGCACAATGAGCAGTTCTTC.